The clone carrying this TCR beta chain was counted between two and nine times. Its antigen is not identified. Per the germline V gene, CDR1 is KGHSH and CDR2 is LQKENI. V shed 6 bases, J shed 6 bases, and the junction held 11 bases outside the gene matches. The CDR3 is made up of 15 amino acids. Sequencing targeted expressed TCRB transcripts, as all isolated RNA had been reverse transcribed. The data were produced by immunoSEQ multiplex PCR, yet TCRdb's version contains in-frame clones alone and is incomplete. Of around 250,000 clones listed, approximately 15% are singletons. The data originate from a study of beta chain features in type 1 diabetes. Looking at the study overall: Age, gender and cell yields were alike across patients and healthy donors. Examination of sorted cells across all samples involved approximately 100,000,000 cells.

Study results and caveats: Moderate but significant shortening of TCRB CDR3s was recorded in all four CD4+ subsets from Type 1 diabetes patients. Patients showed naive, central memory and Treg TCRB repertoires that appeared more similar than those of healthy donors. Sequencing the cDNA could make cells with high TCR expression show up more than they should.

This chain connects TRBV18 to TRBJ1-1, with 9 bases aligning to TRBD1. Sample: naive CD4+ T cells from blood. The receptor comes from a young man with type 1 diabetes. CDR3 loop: CASSPNRGPGAEAFF. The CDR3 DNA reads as TGTGCCAGCTCGCCGAACAGGGGGCCGGGCGCTGAAGCTTTCTTT.